These 9 T cell receptor beta chains originate from one sample sequenced in a study of cytomegalovirus exposure and HLA in healthy donors. 13 Jbeta primers and 60 Vbeta primers were used for the PCR. Produced via immunoSEQ multiplex PCR; TCRdb's table is partial and in-frame only. Its listing shows some 51,000 clones. Sequencing was performed on PBMCs. These TCRs come from a man aged 40-50 years in good health and CMV-seropositive.

As concerns this clone: Additional DNA sequences in this sample encode the identical CDR3. The chain is built from TRBV30 and TRBJ2-3; D gene ambiguous. The CDR3 is 12 amino acids. The V end was cut by 0 bases, the J end by 4 bases, with 5 bases between. Germline assignment: CDR1 GTSNPN and CDR2 SVGIG (reference sequence). CDR3 sequence: CAWSVLADTQYF. CDR3 sequence (DNA): TGTGCCTGGAGTGTCCTAGCAGATACGCAGTATTTT.

The chain couples TRBV19 to TRBJ2-1, with 7 positions matching TRBD2. CDR3 length: 15 residues. J lost 0 bases, V lost 5 bases, and 4 bases had no gene match. Germline V gives CDR1 LNHDA, CDR2 SQIVND (reference sequence). The CDR3 region is CASSLGGSSYNEQFF. The CDR3 nucleotides read TGTGCCAGTAGTCTGGGGGGGAGCTCCTACAATGAGCAGTTCTTC.

This chain links TRBV7-2 with TRBJ2-1; perhaps TRBD2 as D (7 bases). CDR3 size: 15 residues. Trimming took 5 bases from V and 4 from J, leaving 15 bases between them. Germline loops: CDR1 SGHTA, CDR2 FQGNSA. The DNA of the CDR3 is TGTGCCAGCAGCCCGGGGGCGGGGGTGTACAATGAGCAGTTCTTC. Its translation: CASSPGAGVYNEQFF.

This rearrangement joins TRBV14 to TRBJ1-1, with D perhaps TRBD1 (5 bases). CDR1 SGHDN and CDR2 FVKESK come from the germline V gene. Between the trimmed V and J ends, which lost 4 bases and 0 bases, there was a span of 15 bases. The CDR3 loop spans 16 amino acids. This CDR3 reads CASSLPGGDMNTEAFF. The CDR3 DNA reads TGTGCCAGCAGCCTCCCCGGGGGGGATATGAACACTGAAGCTTTCTTT. Based on the CDR3 plus reference TRBV14 and TRBJ1-1, the full variable domain is EAGVTQFPSHSVIEKGQTVTLRCDPISGHDNLYWYRRVMGKEIKFLLHFVKESKQDESGMPNNRFLAERTGGTYSTLKVQPAELEDSGVYFCASSLPGGDMNTEAFFGQGTRLTVV.

This sequence joins TRBV4-1 and TRBJ1-1; D might be TRBD1 (6 bases). V was shortened by 0 bases and J by 0 bases, with 11 bases between the two germline ends. Germline V gene sequence: CDR1 MGHRA, CDR2 YSYEKL. The CDR3 sequence is 16 residues long. The CDR3 loop reads CASSQDSGVMNTEAFF. CDR3 DNA sequence: TGCGCCAGCAGCCAAGATTCAGGGGTTATGAACACTGAAGCTTTCTTT.

The chain recombines TRBV19 with TRBJ1-1; 8 positions match TRBD1. The CDR3 loop spans 14 amino acids. V shed 7 bases, J shed 11 bases, and the junction held 15 bases outside the gene matches. CDR1 and CDR2 (germline): LNHDA, SQIVND (reference sequence). The chain's CDR3 is CASTPRQGAHPAFF. CDR3 DNA sequence: TGTGCCAGTACCCCCCGGCAGGGGGCCCACCCGGCTTTCTTT. Full variable domain (remainder filled in from reference TRBV19 and TRBJ1-1): DGGITQSPKYLFRKEGQNVTLSCEQNLNHDAMYWYRQDPGQGLRLIYYSQIVNDFQKGDIAEGYSVSREKKESFPLTVTSAQKNPTAFYLCASTPRQGAHPAFFGQGTRLTVV.

This chain connects TRBV6-1 to TRBJ2-3, with 11 bases lining up with TRBD2. Trimming cost V 0 bases and J 4 bases; bases outside gene matches: 0. Germline V gives CDR1 MNHNS, CDR2 SASEGT. The CDR3 is 15 amino acids. The CDR3 sequence: CASSEALAGADTQYF. CDR3 DNA: TGTGCCAGCAGTGAAGCACTAGCGGGAGCAGATACGCAGTATTTT.

This rearrangement joins TRBV11-2 to TRBJ2-7; D gene uncertain. Trimming removed 8 bases from V and 7 bases from J, with 12 bases in between. Germline lookup yields CDR1 SGHAT and CDR2 FQNNGV. CDR3 length: 11 amino acids. The CDR3 loop is CASEAVQEQYF. CDR3 coding DNA: TGTGCCAGCGAGGCAGTTCAGGAGCAGTACTTC.

The chain couples TRBV5-6 to TRBJ2-7, with TRBD1 identical over 8 bases. Germline lookup yields CDR1 SGHDT and CDR2 YYEEEE. The CDR3 loop spans 14 amino acids. V gave up 0 bases and J gave up 3 bases; unmatched junction bases: 2. Written as DNA, the CDR3 is TGTGCCAGCAGCTTGGGGGGACAGGACTACGAGCAGTACTTC. Residues: CASSLGGQDYEQYF.